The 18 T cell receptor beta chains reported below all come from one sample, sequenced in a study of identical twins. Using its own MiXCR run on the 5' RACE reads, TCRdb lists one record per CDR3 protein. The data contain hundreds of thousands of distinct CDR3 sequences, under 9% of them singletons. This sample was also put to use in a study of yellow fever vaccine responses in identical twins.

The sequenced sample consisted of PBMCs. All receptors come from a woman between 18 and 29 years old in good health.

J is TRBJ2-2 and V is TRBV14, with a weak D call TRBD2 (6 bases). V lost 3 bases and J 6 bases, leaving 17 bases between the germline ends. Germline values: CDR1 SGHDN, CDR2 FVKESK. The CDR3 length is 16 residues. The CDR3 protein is CASSQDSSLAPGELFF. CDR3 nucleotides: TGTGCCAGCAGCCAGGACTCCTCACTAGCTCCCGGGGAGCTGTTTTTT.

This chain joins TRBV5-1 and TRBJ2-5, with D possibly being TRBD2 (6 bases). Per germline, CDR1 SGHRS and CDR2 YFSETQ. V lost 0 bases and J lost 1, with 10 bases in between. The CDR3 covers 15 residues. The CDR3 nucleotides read TGCGCCAGCAGCTTGGACGCGGGGATCCAAGAGACCCAGTACTTC. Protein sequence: CASSLDAGIQETQYF.

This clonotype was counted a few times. The CDR3 reads CASSLVLAGDFWNTQYF. The DNA of the CDR3 is TGTGCCAGCAGCTTAGTACTAGCGGGAGATTTTTGGAATACGCAGTATTTT. The chain employs TRBV7-2 and TRBJ2-3; 11 positions match TRBD2. V was clipped by 1 base and J by 7 bases; unmatched bases: 10. CDR1 SGHTA and CDR2 FQGNSA come from the germline V gene. This CDR3 spans 17 amino acids.

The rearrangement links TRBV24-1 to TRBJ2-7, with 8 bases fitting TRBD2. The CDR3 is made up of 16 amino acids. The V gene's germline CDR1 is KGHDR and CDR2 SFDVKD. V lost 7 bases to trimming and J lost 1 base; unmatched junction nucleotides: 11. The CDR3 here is CATSGRSGSGSYEQYF. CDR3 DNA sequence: TGTGCCACCAGCGGTAGGAGCGGGAGCGGATCCTACGAGCAGTACTTC.

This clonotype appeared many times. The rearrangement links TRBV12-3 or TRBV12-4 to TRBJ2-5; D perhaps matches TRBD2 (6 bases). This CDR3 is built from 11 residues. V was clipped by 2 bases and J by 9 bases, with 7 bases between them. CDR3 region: CASSLSGPQYF. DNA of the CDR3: TGTGCCAGCAGTTTAAGCGGGCCCCAGTACTTC.

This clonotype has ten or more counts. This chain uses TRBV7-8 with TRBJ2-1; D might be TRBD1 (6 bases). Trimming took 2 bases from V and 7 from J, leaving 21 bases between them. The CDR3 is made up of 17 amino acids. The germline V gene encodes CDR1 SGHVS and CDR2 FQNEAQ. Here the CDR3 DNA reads TGTGCCAGCAGCTTATTTTCCCGGGACACCTCTTGGAATGAGCAGTTCTTC. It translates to CASSLFSRDTSWNEQFF.

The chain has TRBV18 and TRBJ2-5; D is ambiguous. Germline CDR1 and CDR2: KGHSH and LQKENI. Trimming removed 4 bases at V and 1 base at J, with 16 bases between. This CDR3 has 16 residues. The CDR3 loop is CASSLLGGELQETQYF. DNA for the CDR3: TGTGCCAGCTCACTTCTAGGTGGGGAACTCCAAGAGACCCAGTACTTC.

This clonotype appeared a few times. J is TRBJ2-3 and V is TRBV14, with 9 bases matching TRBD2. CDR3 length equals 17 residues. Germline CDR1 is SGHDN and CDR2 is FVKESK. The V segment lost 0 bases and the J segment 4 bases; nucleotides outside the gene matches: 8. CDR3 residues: CASSQELAGPWADTQYF. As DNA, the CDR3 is TGTGCCAGCAGCCAAGAACTAGCGGGCCCCTGGGCAGATACGCAGTATTTT. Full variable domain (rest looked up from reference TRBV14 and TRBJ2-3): EAGVTQFPSHSVIEKGQTVTLRCDPISGHDNLYWYRRVMGKEIKFLLHFVKESKQDESGMPNNRFLAERTGGTYSTLKVQPAELEDSGVYFCASSQELAGPWADTQYFGPGTRLTVL.

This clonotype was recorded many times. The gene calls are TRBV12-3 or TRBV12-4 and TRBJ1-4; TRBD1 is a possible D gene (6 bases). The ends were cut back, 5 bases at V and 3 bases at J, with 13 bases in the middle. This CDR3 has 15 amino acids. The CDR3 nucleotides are TGTGCCAGCAGTCAACAGGGATTGGCTAATGAAAAACTGTTTTTT. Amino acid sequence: CASSQQGLANEKLFF.

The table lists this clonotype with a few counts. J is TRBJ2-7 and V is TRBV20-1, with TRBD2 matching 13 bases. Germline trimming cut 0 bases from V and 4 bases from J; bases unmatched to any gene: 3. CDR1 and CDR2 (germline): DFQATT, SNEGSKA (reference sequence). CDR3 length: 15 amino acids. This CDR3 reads CSARDPTSGGYEQYF. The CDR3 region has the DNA TGCAGTGCTAGAGATCCGACTAGCGGGGGGTACGAGCAGTACTTC.

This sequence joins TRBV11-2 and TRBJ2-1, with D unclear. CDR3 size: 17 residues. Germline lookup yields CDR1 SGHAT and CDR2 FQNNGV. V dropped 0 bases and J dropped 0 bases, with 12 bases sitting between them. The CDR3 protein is CASSLEGSSSSYNEQFF. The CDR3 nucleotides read TGTGCCAGCAGCTTAGAGGGCTCCTCAAGCTCCTACAATGAGCAGTTCTTC.

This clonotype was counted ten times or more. In DNA form, the CDR3 reads TGCAGCGTTGTTCAGGTGGGAGAGACCCAGTACTTC. It translates to CSVVQVGETQYF. The chain combines TRBV29-1 with TRBJ2-5; D call uncertain. Germline V gene data show CDR1 as SQVTM and CDR2 as ANQGSEA. The ends were cut back, 4 bases at V and 4 bases at J, with 10 bases in the middle. This CDR3 has 12 residues.

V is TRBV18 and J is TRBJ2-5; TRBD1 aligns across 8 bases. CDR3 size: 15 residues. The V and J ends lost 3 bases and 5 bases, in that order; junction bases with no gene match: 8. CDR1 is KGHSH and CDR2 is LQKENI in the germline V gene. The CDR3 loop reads CASSPGQGPGETQYF. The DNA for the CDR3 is TGTGCCAGCTCACCCGGACAGGGACCAGGGGAGACCCAGTACTTC.

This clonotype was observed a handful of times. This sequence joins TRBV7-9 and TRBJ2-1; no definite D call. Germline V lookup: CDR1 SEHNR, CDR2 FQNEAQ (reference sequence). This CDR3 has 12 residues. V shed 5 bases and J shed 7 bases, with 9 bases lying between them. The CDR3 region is CASSPIGNEQFF. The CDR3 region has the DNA TGTGCCAGCAGCCCAATTGGGAATGAGCAGTTCTTC.

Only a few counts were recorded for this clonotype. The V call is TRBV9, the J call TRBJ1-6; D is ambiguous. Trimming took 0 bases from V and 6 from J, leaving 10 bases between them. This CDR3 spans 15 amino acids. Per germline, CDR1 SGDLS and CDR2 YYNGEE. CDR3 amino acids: CASSVDLDFNSPLHF. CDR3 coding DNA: TGTGCCAGCAGCGTAGATTTGGATTTTAATTCACCCCTCCACTTT.

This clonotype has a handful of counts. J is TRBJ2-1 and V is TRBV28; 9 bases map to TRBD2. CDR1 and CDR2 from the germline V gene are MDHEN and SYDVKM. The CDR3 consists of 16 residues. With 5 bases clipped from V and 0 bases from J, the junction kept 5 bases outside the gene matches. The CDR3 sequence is CASSSGGTSSYNEQFF. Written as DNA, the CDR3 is TGTGCCAGCAGTAGCGGGGGGACCAGCTCCTACAATGAGCAGTTCTTC.

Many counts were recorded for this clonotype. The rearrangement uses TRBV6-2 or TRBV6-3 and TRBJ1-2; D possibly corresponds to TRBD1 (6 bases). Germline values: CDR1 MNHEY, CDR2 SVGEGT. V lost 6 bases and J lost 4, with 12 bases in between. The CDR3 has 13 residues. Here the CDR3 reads CASRPRGGYGYTF. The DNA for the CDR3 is TGTGCCAGCAGACCCAGGGGCGGCTATGGCTACACCTTC.

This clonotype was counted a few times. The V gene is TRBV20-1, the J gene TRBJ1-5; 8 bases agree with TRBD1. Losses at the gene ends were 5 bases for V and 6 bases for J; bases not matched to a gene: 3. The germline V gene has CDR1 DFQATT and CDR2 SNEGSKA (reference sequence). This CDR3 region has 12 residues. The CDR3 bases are TGCAGTGCTTGGACAGGGACTCAGCCCCAGCATTTT. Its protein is CSAWTGTQPQHF.